A selection of T cell receptor beta chains follows, all from one sample in a study of cytomegalovirus exposure and HLA in healthy donors. The data were produced by immunoSEQ multiplex PCR, yet TCRdb's version contains in-frame clones alone and is incomplete. The table lists under 200,000 clones, around four fifths of them singletons. The sample consisted of PBMCs. Every receptor here comes from a woman in her late teens or twenties in good health and CMV-seronegative. CDR3s include the opening cysteine and the closing phenylalanine or tryptophan. Each record gives: J gene, D gene, clone size, V gene, CDR3 DNA, CDR3 protein. A D gene is named only where the DNA matches it firmly. Part of the rows lack a size; the others show once, few, many or a class for expanded clones.

>TRBJ1-5|TRBD1|NA|TRBV19
TGTGCCAGTAGCCCAGGACAGGGCGATCAGCCCCAGCATTTT
CASSPGQGDQPQHF
>TRBJ2-7|TRBD1|NA|TRBV7-8
TGTGCCAGCAGAAGGGACAGTGGCCCCTACGAGCAGTACTTC
CASRRDSGPYEQYF
>TRBJ2-3|TRBD1|once|TRBV5-1
TGCGCCAGCCGGGACAGGGTTGAAGATACGCAGTATTTT
CASRDRVEDTQYF
>TRBJ2-3|NA|few|TRBV5-1
TGCGCCAGCAGCTTGGACGGAGTTGGAACAGATACGCAGTATTTT
CASSLDGVGTDTQYF
>TRBJ1-5|NA|NA|TRBV6-1
TGTGCCAGCAGTGATGCCGGGACATTTAGCAATCAGCCCCAGCATTTT
CASSDAGTFSNQPQHF
>TRBJ2-5|TRBD2|NA|TRBV9
TGTGCCAGCAGCGTAGGACTAGCTTCGGGGGAGACCCAGTACTTC
CASSVGLASGETQYF
>TRBJ1-2|NA|NA|TRBV4-1
TGCGCCAGCAGCCAAGGTTTGACCGACTACTATGGCTACACCTTC
CASSQGLTDYYGYTF
>TRBJ2-1|TRBD2|few|TRBV6-1
TGTGCCAGCAGTGAAGTCGGACTAGCGGGAGCCAATGAGCAGTTCTTC
CASSEVGLAGANEQFF
>TRBJ2-3|TRBD2|NA|TRBV29-1
TGCAGCGTTGAAGATCTGGACGTAAGTTCCAGCGGGAGAAAAACAGATACGCAGTATTTT
CSVEDLDVSSSGRKTDTQYF
>TRBJ2-7|TRBD2|NA|TRBV11-2
TGTGCCAGCATCTCGGACGGGGTAGCGGGGTTCGAGCAGTACTTC
CASISDGVAGFEQYF
>TRBJ2-5|TRBD1|NA|TRBV29-1
TGCAGCGTAGACAGGGGGCGAGAGACCCAGTACTTC
CSVDRGRETQYF
>TRBJ2-2|TRBD2|NA|TRBV19
TGTGCCAGTCACCGGGACTATAACACCGGGGAGCTGTTTTTT
CASHRDYNTGELFF
>TRBJ1-2|TRBD1|NA|TRBV7-9
TGTGCCAGCAGCTTAGCCGGGACAGGGGCTAGCTATGGCTACACCTTC
CASSLAGTGASYGYTF
>TRBJ2-3|TRBD2|NA|TRBV14
TGTGCCAGCAGCCAAGTGGGGGGGGGACTAGCGGGGGTAACTAGCACAGATACGCAGTATTTT
CASSQVGGGLAGVTSTDTQYF
>TRBJ1-5|TRBD1|few|TRBV5-1
TGCGCCAGCAGCTTTTCCGGGACAGACAATCAGCCCCAGCATTTT
CASSFSGTDNQPQHF
>TRBJ2-7|NA|NA|TRBV4-2
TGTGCCAGCAGCCAAGATACGACAGGTGGCTCCTACGAGCAGTACTTC
CASSQDTTGGSYEQYF
>TRBJ1-2|TRBD1|NA|TRBV28
TGTGCCAGCAGTCGAACCCCCTCCAAACAGGGGCTATCGGGCTACACCTTC
CASSRTPSKQGLSGYTF
>TRBJ1-3|NA|few|TRBV6-5
TGTGCCAGCATAGGGGACATAGGAAACACCATATATTTT
CASIGDIGNTIYF
>TRBJ1-5|NA|NA|TRBV15
TGTGCCACCAGGGGGGGGCAGGGTAATCAGCCCCAGCATTTT
CATRGGQGNQPQHF
>TRBJ2-7|NA|few|TRBV19
TGTGCCAGTAGATCGGGACAATACTCCTACGAGCAGTACTTC
CASRSGQYSYEQYF
>TRBJ2-5|NA|NA|TRBV28
TGTGCCAGCAGAAAGCCCTCGGGTGAGACCCAGTACTTC
CASRKPSGETQYF
>TRBJ2-7|TRBD2|NA|TRBV15
TGTGCCACCAGCAGAGATAGCGGGAGGGCGGTCGAGCAGTACTTC
CATSRDSGRAVEQYF
>TRBJ2-7|NA|NA|TRBV6-1
TGTGCCAGCAGGACCGCTAAAAGCGCCCACGAGCAGTACTTC
CASRTAKSAHEQYF
>TRBJ2-5|NA|NA|TRBV30
TGTGCCTGGAGTGTTTCTCTACAAGAGACCCAGTACTTC
CAWSVSLQETQYF
>TRBJ2-1|TRBD2|NA|TRBV7-9
TGTGCCAGCAGCCCATGGGGGGGGGATAACAATGAGCAGTTCTTC
CASSPWGGDNNEQFF
>TRBJ2-7|NA|once|TRBV7-7
TGTGCCAGCAGCTTAGAGGCGGCAGGGAAGCCTCAGTACTTC
CASSLEAAGKPQYF
>TRBJ2-2|NA|NA|TRBV28
TGTGCCAGCAGTTTATGGGAGGCCGGGGAGCTGTTTTTT
CASSLWEAGELFF
>TRBJ2-7|TRBD1|NA|TRBV19
TGTGCCAGTAGTTTCCGGGACAGGGCGAGCGAGCAGTACTTC
CASSFRDRASEQYF
>TRBJ1-1|NA|few|TRBV5-1
TGCGCCAGCAGATACGGTGGTACTGAAGCTTTCTTT
CASRYGGTEAFF
>TRBJ1-2|TRBD1|NA|TRBV7-9
TGTGCCAGCAGCCCACCGACAGGGACCTATGGCTACACCTTC
CASSPPTGTYGYTF
>TRBJ1-1|NA|NA|TRBV7-8
TGTGCCAGCAGCTTAGAATTTGGGGGCTACCTCTTT
CASSLEFGGYLF
>TRBJ1-5|NA|NA|TRBV6-1
TGTGCCAGTCAGAGACAGCTTAGCAATCAGCCCCAGCATTTT
CASQRQLSNQPQHF
>TRBJ2-7|NA|NA|TRBV7-9
TGTTCCAGCAGCTTAGGGCCCACCTACGAGCAGTACTTC
CSSSLGPTYEQYF
>TRBJ2-7|NA|NA|TRBV27
TGTGCCAGCAGTTTAACTCGACAGGCTATCTCCTACGAGCAGTACTTC
CASSLTRQAISYEQYF
>TRBJ2-1|TRBD2|NA|TRBV19
TGTGCCAGTAGTCCCCTAGGGGGACTAGCCGCCATCAATGAGCAGTTCTTC
CASSPLGGLAAINEQFF
>TRBJ2-3|NA|NA|TRBV7-2
TGTGCCAGCAGCTTAAGCCCCACCACAGATACGCAGTATTTT
CASSLSPTTDTQYF
>TRBJ1-4|TRBD1|few|TRBV27
TGTGCCAGCAGTTCCATCGGACAGGGGGTTGGAGGATTCGCAACTAATGAAAAACTGTTTTTT
CASSSIGQGVGGFATNEKLFF
>TRBJ2-7|NA|NA|TRBV7-3
TGTGCCAGCAGAGCCCCGAAGAGCAGGGATAACGAGCAGTACTTC
CASRAPKSRDNEQYF
>TRBJ2-7|NA|NA|TRBV5-1
TGCGCCAGCAGCTTGGGGGCCATACAGGACGAGCAGTACTTC
CASSLGAIQDEQYF
>TRBJ2-1|TRBD1|NA|TRBV19
TGTGCCAGTAGTGCGGTGGGGACAGCCTACAATGAGCAGTTCTTC
CASSAVGTAYNEQFF
>TRBJ1-6|NA|NA|TRBV5-1
TGCGCCAGCAGCTTGGGCCCCGGGAGAGATTCACCCCTCCACTTT
CASSLGPGRDSPLHF
>TRBJ1-1|NA|NA|TRBV19
TGTGCCAGTAGTATTATCGGGTCATGGGCTTTCTTT
CASSIIGSWAFF
>TRBJ1-6|TRBD1|NA|TRBV10-2
TGCGCCAGCAGTGAGACAGGGGGCATGGCACCCCTCCACTTT
CASSETGGMAPLHF
>TRBJ2-2|NA|NA|TRBV6-5
TGTGCCAGCAGCCATTCGGACAGAGGTGACGGGGAGCTGTTTTTT
CASSHSDRGDGELFF